Each of the 25 T cell receptor beta chains below was sequenced from the same sample in a study of T cells in Graves' hyperthyroidism and ophthalmopathy. Amplification targeted TCR beta CDR3 regions from RNA transcripts. Using the HTBI primer set, a first-round RT-PCR was run on the TCR CDR3. Each CDR3 protein is one row after TCRdb ran MiXCR on the multiplex PCR reads. Among a few hundred thousand distinct CDR3 sequences listed, about 18% were seen once. The sample was blood. All receptors derive from a young man with Graves' ophthalmopathy.

With respect to this clonotype: The junction and the germline gene differ at one end; a read error may be behind it. The chain carries TRBV12-3 or TRBV12-4 and TRBJ2-1; D uncertain. The CDR3 sequence is 12 residues long. CDR3 coding DNA: TGTGCCAGCAGCTACTCCCTCAATGAGCAGCTCTTC. Translation gives CASSYSLNEQLF.

This sequence joins TRBV28 and TRBJ2-7, with 11 nucleotides matching TRBD2. The CDR3 is 16 amino acids. Germline V lookup: CDR1 MDHEN, CDR2 SYDVKM. V lost 1 base and J lost 5; bases outside the gene matches: 7. The CDR3 coding sequence is TGTGCCAGCAGTTTATTAGCGGGGGGGTTCAGTCACGAGCAGTACTTC. The encoded protein is CASSLLAGGFSHEQYF.

The chain recombines TRBV19 with TRBJ1-5; no clear D gene. Germline V gene lookup returns CDR1 LNHDA and CDR2 SQIVND (reference sequence). This CDR3 contains 15 residues. V shed 3 bases and J shed 7 bases, with 16 bases lying between them. The CDR3 loop is CASSIGPRPGQPQHF. Written as DNA, the CDR3 is TGTGCCAGTAGTATTGGGCCGAGGCCGGGGCAGCCCCAGCATTTT.

In this sample, this clonotype turned up many times. The rearrangement uses TRBV20-1 and TRBJ2-1; no reliable D call. The germline CDR1 and CDR2 sequences are DFQATT and SNEGSKA (reference sequence). The CDR3 totals 13 residues. V lost 2 bases to trimming and J lost 7 bases, with 12 bases between them. The CDR3 region is CSARRGVENEQFF. The CDR3 DNA reads as TGCAGTGCTAGACGTGGGGTTGAGAATGAGCAGTTCTTC.

This clonotype was detected a few times. The chain uses TRBV29-1 and TRBJ1-4; 9 bases are a match to TRBD1. V gave up 1 base and J gave up 11 bases; unmatched junction bases: 5. The length of the CDR3 is 13 residues. Germline values: CDR1 SQVTM, CDR2 ANQGSEA. The CDR3 region is CSVEGDRANKLFF. The CDR3 region has the DNA TGCAGCGTTGAAGGGGACAGGGCTAACAAACTGTTTTTT.

Note on this clonotype: This may come from a read error, since a much larger clone is one base off. The chain is built from TRBV7-9 and TRBJ1-2; TRBD1 might be the D (5 bases). CDR3 length: 15 amino acids. Looked up from germline, CDR1 is SEHNR and CDR2 is FQNEAQ (reference sequence). CDR3 residues: CTSSLSREGDSGYTF. The CDR3, as DNA: TGTACCAGCAGCCTCTCTCGGGAAGGGGACTCCGGCTACACCTTC.

This rearrangement joins TRBV14 to TRBJ1-3, with D unclear. This CDR3 has 16 residues. The V and J ends lost 2 bases and 0 bases respectively, with 11 bases between them. CDR1 SGHDN and CDR2 FVKESK come from the germline V gene. The DNA for the CDR3 is TGTGCCAGCAGCCAACTGACTCCTATCTCTGGAAACACCATATATTTT. Its translation is CASSQLTPISGNTIYF.

The rearrangement uses TRBV20-1 and TRBJ1-1; perhaps TRBD1 as D (6 bases). CDR1 DFQATT and CDR2 SNEGSKA come from the germline V gene (reference sequence). The CDR3 runs to 13 residues. The CDR3 reads CSWGAGMNTEAFF. As DNA, the CDR3 is TGCAGCTGGGGGGCGGGGATGAACACTGAAGCTTTCTTT.

Many counts were recorded for this clonotype. The chain recombines TRBV5-1 with TRBJ2-7, with 10 bases fitting TRBD1. Trimming removed 3 bases from V and 5 bases from J; junction bases left unmatched: 5. The germline CDR1 and CDR2 sequences are SGHRS and YFSETQ. The CDR3 spans 14 residues. CDR3 residues: CASSSGQGVDEQYF. CDR3 nucleotide sequence: TGCGCCAGCAGCTCCGGACAGGGGGTCGACGAGCAGTACTTC.

The V call is TRBV6-5, the J call TRBJ2-3; no definite D call. Germline CDR1 and CDR2: MNHEY and SVGAGI. V shed 4 bases and J shed 5 bases, with 10 bases lying between them. This CDR3 is built from 13 residues. Here the CDR3 DNA reads TGTGCCAGCAGTTTACAAAGGGTAGATACGCAGTATTTT. Protein sequence: CASSLQRVDTQYF.

V usage is TRBV6-2 or TRBV6-3 and J usage is TRBJ2-4, with TRBD1 as a possible D gene (6 bases). The CDR3 consists of 16 residues. V lost 5 bases and J 0 bases, leaving 14 bases between the germline ends. Looked up from germline, CDR1 is MNHEY and CDR2 is SVGEGT. The CDR3 nucleotides read TGTGCCAGCAGTGGACGGACAGACCTAGCCAAAAACATTCAGTACTTC. Translation gives CASSGRTDLAKNIQYF.

This clonotype has at least ten counts. This rearrangement joins TRBV12-3 or TRBV12-4 to TRBJ2-3; D is unclear. The CDR3 extends over 15 amino acids. Trimming removed 3 bases at V and 4 bases at J, with 14 bases between. CDR3 bases: TGTGCCAGCAGTTTTGGGTTTCAGGCCCCAGATACGCAGTATTTT. It encodes CASSFGFQAPDTQYF.

Ten or more counts support this clonotype. V gene TRBV3-1 combines with J gene TRBJ1-6, with D tentatively TRBD1 (5 bases). V was pared by 2 bases and J by 6 bases, with 14 bases between. CDR1 is LGHDT and CDR2 is YNNKEL in the germline V gene (reference sequence). CDR3 length: 16 amino acids. The CDR3 sequence is CASSQFETATNSPLHF. The CDR3 DNA follows: TGTGCCAGCAGCCAATTCGAGACAGCAACTAATTCACCCCTCCACTTT.

This clonotype was seen a few times. The gene calls are TRBV5-1 and TRBJ2-7; 11 bases are shared with TRBD1. The V gene's germline CDR1 is SGHRS and CDR2 YFSETQ. There are 15 residues in the CDR3. The J segment lost 3 bases and the V segment lost 5 bases, leaving 7 bases of the junction unmatched. The chain's CDR3 is CASSFSDRGLYEQYF. DNA of the CDR3: TGCGCCAGCAGTTTTTCGGACAGGGGGCTCTACGAGCAGTACTTC. The entire variable domain, with the rest obtained from reference TRBV5-1 and TRBJ2-7, is as follows: KAGVTQTPRYLIKTRGQQVTLSCSPISGHRSVSWYQQTPGQGLQFLFEYFSETQRNKGNFPGRFSGRQFSNSRSEMNVSTLELGDSALYLCASSFSDRGLYEQYFGPGTRLTVT.

This clonotype was counted many times. This chain uses TRBV2 with TRBJ1-6, with TRBD1 as a possible D gene (5 bases). Trimming left V 8 bases short and J 8 bases short, with 19 bases between. Germline V lookup: CDR1 SNHLY, CDR2 FYNNEI. The CDR3 totals 15 residues. CDR3 nucleotide sequence: TGTGCCAGCCGGGACCGGGTCATAGAATATTCACCCCTCCACTTT. It encodes CASRDRVIEYSPLHF.

This clonotype occurred a few times. The chain recombines TRBV7-6 with TRBJ2-5, with D possibly matching TRBD2 (5 bases). V dropped 5 bases and J dropped 10 bases, with 17 bases sitting between them. The CDR3 sequence is 13 residues long. The germline gives CDR1 SGHVS, CDR2 FNYEAQ. The chain's CDR3 is CASSMTLAEGQYF. CDR3 in DNA: TGTGCCAGCAGCATGACCTTGGCAGAGGGCCAGTACTTC.

This clonotype occurred a few times. The gene calls are TRBV10-3 and TRBJ2-3; 9 bases match TRBD1. The CDR3 loop spans 16 amino acids. Germline loops: CDR1 ENHRY, CDR2 SYGVKD. The junction had 7 bases not matched to a gene; V was cut back by 6 bases and J by 0 bases. In DNA form, the CDR3 reads TGTGCCATCAGCCCGGGGACAGGGAAGAGCACAGATACGCAGTATTTT. It is translated as CAISPGTGKSTDTQYF.

This chain uses TRBV6-2 or TRBV6-3 with TRBJ1-5; perhaps TRBD1 as D (5 bases). This CDR3 is 16 amino acids long. V dropped 5 bases and J dropped 3 bases, with 17 bases sitting between them. Germline V lookup: CDR1 MNHEY, CDR2 SVGEGT. The CDR3 sequence is CASSRLMTEPNQPQHF. The CDR3 coding sequence is TGTGCCAGCAGTCGCCTTATGACAGAACCCAATCAGCCCCAGCATTTT.

V gene TRBV6-1 combines with J gene TRBJ2-3; 7 bases agree with TRBD2. V dropped 3 bases and J dropped 0; count of bases not matched to a gene: 3. The germline CDR1 and CDR2 sequences are MNHNS and SASEGT. This CDR3 is 15 amino acids long. This CDR3 is CASSESAGSTDTQYF. The CDR3 region has the DNA TGTGCCAGCAGTGAGTCAGCGGGGAGCACAGATACGCAGTATTTT.

This clonotype has a count of ten or more. The chain carries TRBV15 and TRBJ2-3; tentative D call: TRBD1 (5 bases). This CDR3 is built from 15 residues. Trimming removed 0 bases from V and 0 bases from J, with 7 bases in between. The germline gives CDR1 LNHNV, CDR2 YYDKDF (reference sequence). The CDR3 sequence is CATSRDRASTDTQYF. The CDR3 DNA sequence: TGTGCCACCAGCAGAGACAGGGCTAGCACAGATACGCAGTATTTT.

V usage is TRBV15 and J usage is TRBJ1-3; 7 nucleotides line up with TRBD1. This CDR3 has 17 amino acids. After removal of 8 bases from V and 1 base from J, the junction contained 14 bases not matched to a gene. Germline CDR1 and CDR2: LNHNV and YYDKDF (reference sequence). In nucleotides, the CDR3 is TGTGCCACCGCGGACAGGTCAACCCGAGGATCTGGAAACACCATATATTTT. Protein: CATADRSTRGSGNTIYF.

DNA for the CDR3: TGCAGCGTTGCGACATCTCTCACCTACGAGCAGTACTTC. Amino acid sequence: CSVATSLTYEQYF. V and J are TRBV20-1 and TRBJ2-7; no firm D call. The CDR3 spans 13 residues. Germline V lookup: CDR1 DFQATT, CDR2 SNEGSKA (reference sequence).

This clonotype was recorded many times. The chain uses TRBV5-6 and TRBJ2-7; D is ambiguous. V lost 4 bases to trimming and J lost 9 bases, with 14 bases between them. This CDR3 is 12 amino acids long. The germline CDR1 and CDR2 sequences are SGHDT and YYEEEE. The CDR3 bases are TGTGCCAGCAGCCTAGGGCCTTCCGGGCAGTACTTC. Protein sequence: CASSLGPSGQYF.

This clonotype has ten or more counts. At one of its ends the junction is not consistent with the germline gene, which may arise from a read error. The DNA for the CDR3 is TGTGCCAGCAGCTTGGGCGGCATGAACACTGAAGCTTTCTTT. Amino acids: CASSLGGMNTEAFF. This rearrangement joins TRBV5-1 to TRBJ1-1; D is unresolved. Germline values: CDR1 SGHRS, CDR2 YFSETQ. This CDR3 contains 14 residues.

This clonotype came up many times. The V call is TRBV28, the J call TRBJ2-7; D gene uncertain. V was trimmed by 3 bases and J by 3 bases, leaving 15 bases between them. This CDR3 contains 15 residues. In germline, CDR1 is MDHEN, CDR2 SYDVKM. The CDR3 here is CASSLKGSPLYEQYF. CDR3 DNA sequence: TGTGCCAGCAGTTTGAAGGGTTCCCCCCTCTACGAGCAGTACTTC.